The 20 T cell receptor beta chains below come from one sample, sequenced in a study of T cell repertoires in cytomegalovirus infection. Each CDR3 protein is one row after TCRdb ran MiXCR on the reads. The table records hundreds of thousands of distinct CDR3 sequences, 20% to 25% of them present only once. Sequenced material: CD8+ T cells from PBMCs. Source of these receptors: a human donor in good health (CMV status not recorded). Some clones in this sample may be carry-over from other donors' samples.

This clonotype was seen repeatedly, ten times or more. The V call is TRBV7-2, the J call TRBJ2-7; 7 positions agree with TRBD1. This CDR3 contains 21 residues. Germline V CDR1 and CDR2: SGHTA, FQGNSA. The ends lost 2 bases at V and 2 bases at J; junction bases unmatched: 24. CDR3 amino acids: CASSLPGWASDDRAKPYEQYF. The DNA of the CDR3 is TGTGCCAGCAGCTTACCCGGATGGGCGAGTGATGACAGGGCTAAACCCTACGAGCAGTACTTC.

A few counts support this clonotype. The CDR3 DNA is TGCAGCGTAGGGGACAGGGCTGGCTACACCTTC. Residues: CSVGDRAGYTF. The J gene is TRBJ1-2, the V gene TRBV29-1; 9 nucleotides align to TRBD1. This CDR3 comprises 11 residues. V lost 6 bases to trimming and J lost 7 bases; unmatched junction nucleotides: 3. Germline-derived CDR1 and CDR2 are SQVTM and ANQGSEA.

This clonotype came up a few times. This chain connects TRBV19 to TRBJ2-1; a weak D match, TRBD1 (6 bases). CDR3 length equals 14 residues. Trimming pared 2 bases from V and 4 bases from J, leaving 9 bases between. Germline values: CDR1 LNHDA, CDR2 SQIVND (reference sequence). CDR3 in DNA: TGTGCCAGTAGTATACAGGGGCTGTACAATGAGCAGTTCTTC. Translated: CASSIQGLYNEQFF.

This clonotype was counted between two and nine times. The V call is TRBV10-3, the J call TRBJ1-2; D is unclear. V was cut by 7 bases and J by 5 bases, with 20 bases left in between. Per germline, CDR1 ENHRY and CDR2 SYGVKD. The CDR3 extends over 15 amino acids. CDR3 sequence (DNA): TGTGCCATCAAAAACGACACTTCGACCTGGTATGGCTACACCTTC. This codes for CAIKNDTSTWYGYTF.

This clonotype was seen a few times. J is TRBJ2-3 and V is TRBV7-2; 8 positions match TRBD2. Germline CDR1 reads SGHTA; CDR2 reads FQGNSA. The CDR3 sequence is 16 residues long. Trimming took 3 bases from V and 2 from J; bases not matched to a gene: 7. The CDR3: CASSLGSGGFTDTQYF. Here the CDR3 DNA reads TGTGCCAGCAGCTTGGGATCGGGGGGGTTCACAGATACGCAGTATTTT.

This clonotype has only a few counts. The chain has TRBV10-3 and TRBJ2-1, with 13 bases lining up with TRBD2. Germline lookup yields CDR1 ENHRY and CDR2 SYGVKD. The CDR3 totals 15 residues. J gave up 2 bases and V 8 bases, and 3 bases lay outside the gene matches. The CDR3 DNA is TGTGCCATCGGACTAGCGGGGGAAGCCTACAATGAGCAGTTCTTC. This codes for CAIGLAGEAYNEQFF.

About this clonotype: With a much larger clone just one base away, this may be a read error. This chain connects TRBV7-9 to TRBJ1-1, with D maybe TRBD1 (5 bases). There are 15 residues in the CDR3. CDR1 and CDR2 from the germline V gene are SEHNR and FQNEAQ (reference sequence). The CDR3 DNA is TGTGCCAGCAGCCCCACGGACACCATGAACACTGAAGTTTTCTTT. It codes for CASSPTDTMNTEVFF.

V is TRBV29-1 and J is TRBJ1-2, with 7 bases matching TRBD1. The germline V gene has CDR1 SQVTM and CDR2 ANQGSEA. V shed 6 bases and J 2 bases; nucleotides not matched to a gene: 18. The length of the CDR3 is 17 residues. This CDR3 reads CSVLGTDKNMPNYGYTF. The CDR3 DNA is TGCAGCGTCCTTGGGACAGACAAAAACATGCCCAACTATGGCTACACCTTC.

This clonotype showed up many times. This chain connects TRBV7-9 to TRBJ1-1; TRBD1 matches at 7 bases. J gave up 0 bases and V 2 bases, and 3 bases lay outside the gene matches. Per the germline V gene, CDR1 is SEHNR and CDR2 is FQNEAQ (reference sequence). This CDR3 has 15 residues. This CDR3 reads CASSLLGGLNTEAFF. CDR3 DNA sequence: TGTGCCAGCAGCTTACTAGGGGGCTTGAACACTGAAGCTTTCTTT.

On this clonotype itself: It may be a read error: a sequence one base away is much more abundant. The V call is TRBV28, the J call TRBJ2-2, with 9 positions matching TRBD2. This CDR3 has 16 residues. Looked up from germline, CDR1 is MDHEN and CDR2 is SYDVKM. Trimming took 7 bases from V and 3 from J; bases not matched to a gene: 9. The CDR3, as DNA: TGTGCCAGCAACTCTTTCAGCGGGGGGTACACCGGGGAGCTGTTTTTT. Translation: CASNSFSGGYTGELFF.

The V gene is TRBV15, the J gene TRBJ2-3; D is possibly TRBD2 (7 bases). The CDR3 has 14 residues. The germline V gene encodes CDR1 LNHNV and CDR2 YYDKDF (reference sequence). Between the trimmed V and J ends, which lost 1 base and 6 bases, there was a span of 11 bases. CDR3 residues: CATSRGGGRDTQYF. DNA of the CDR3: TGTGCCACCAGCAGAGGCGGGGGCCGTGATACGCAGTATTTT.

V and J are TRBV7-9 and TRBJ1-1, with a tentative D call TRBD1 (5 bases). The CDR3 runs to 15 residues. V lost 1 base, J lost 7 bases, and 16 bases lay in between. Germline assignment: CDR1 SEHNR and CDR2 FQNEAQ (reference sequence). Here the CDR3 reads CASSLEVRYTGEAFF. For the CDR3, the DNA is TGTGCCAGCAGCTTAGAAGTAAGGTATACAGGTGAAGCTTTCTTT.

This clonotype showed up just a few times. The CDR3 region is CASSTRDRKRDSRYPGANVLTF. For the CDR3, the DNA is TGTGCCAGTAGTACCCGGGACAGGAAGCGAGATTCCCGATACCCTGGGGCCAACGTCCTGACTTTC. The chain has TRBV19 and TRBJ2-6; 8 nucleotides align to TRBD1. Losses at the gene ends were 4 bases for V and 2 bases for J; bases not matched to a gene: 22. The CDR3 is made up of 22 amino acids. Germline CDR1 and CDR2: LNHDA and SQIVND (reference sequence).

In its sample, this clonotype was seen a few times. The CDR3 loop is CASSHRDRGAYNEQFF. In DNA, the CDR3 is TGTGCCAGCAGCCACCGGGACAGGGGGGCCTACAATGAGCAGTTCTTC. The genes are TRBV7-9 and TRBJ2-1; TRBD1 agrees at 11 bases. Per germline, CDR1 SEHNR and CDR2 FQNEAQ (reference sequence). With V trimmed by 5 bases and J by 2 bases, 5 bases remained unmatched. There are 16 residues in the CDR3.

In this sample, this clonotype turned up a few times. The CDR3 here is CSVEERPYRDDYGYTF. The CDR3 coding sequence is TGCAGCGTTGAAGAGCGCCCCTACAGGGACGACTATGGCTACACCTTC. The genes are TRBV29-1 and TRBJ1-2, with D possibly TRBD1 on 6 matching bases. Germline values: CDR1 SQVTM, CDR2 ANQGSEA. V dropped 0 bases and J dropped 3 bases, with 17 bases sitting between them. The CDR3 is 16 amino acids.

This clonotype has at least ten counts. CDR3 in amino acids: CASSDGDEAFF. CDR3 DNA sequence: TGTGCCAGCAGCGATGGGGATGAAGCTTTCTTT. The chain is built from TRBV7-6 and TRBJ1-1; the D is unclear. This CDR3 has 11 residues. Germline V CDR1 and CDR2: SGHVS, FNYEAQ. Trimming shortened V by 5 bases and J by 7 bases, and 8 bases separated the two germline ends. The entire variable domain, with the rest obtained from reference TRBV7-6 and TRBJ1-1, is as follows: GAGVSQSPRYKVTKRGQDVALRCDPISGHVSLYWYRQALGQGPEFLTYFNYEAQQDKSGLPNDRFSAERPEGSISTLTIQRTEQRDSAMYRCASSDGDEAFFGQGTRLTVV.

This clonotype has only a few counts. V is TRBV14 and J is TRBJ2-3; TRBD2 aligns across 7 bases. The CDR3 length is 13 residues. The junction had 7 bases not matched to a gene; V was cut back by 3 bases and J by 10 bases. CDR1 SGHDN and CDR2 FVKESK come from the germline V gene. The CDR3 region is CASSQNSGAAQYF. As DNA, the CDR3 is TGTGCCAGCAGCCAGAACAGCGGGGCGGCGCAGTATTTT.

There are many counts of this clonotype. Compared with germline, one end of the junction differs, possibly owing to a read error. The chain has TRBV7-7 and TRBJ2-3; 7 bases match TRBD2. This CDR3 is 15 amino acids long. Germline lookup yields CDR1 SSHAT and CDR2 FNYEAQ (reference sequence). The CDR3 reads CASSPGAGGTDTQYF. Written as DNA, the CDR3 is TGTGCTAGCAGCCCCGGGGCGGGGGGCACAGATACGCAGTATTTT.

The chain joins TRBV7-9 to TRBJ2-1; 10 nucleotides line up with TRBD1. From germline, CDR1 is SEHNR and CDR2 FQNEAQ (reference sequence). This CDR3 is 15 amino acids long. J lost 7 bases, V lost 6 bases, and 9 bases had no gene match. The CDR3 is CASSAGGTGVNEQFF. CDR3 DNA sequence: TGTGCCAGCAGTGCCGGGGGGACAGGGGTTAATGAGCAGTTCTTC. Combining the CDR3 with reference TRBV7-9 and TRBJ2-1 gives the whole variable domain DTGVSQNPRHKITKRGQNVTFRCDPISEHNRLYWYRQTLGQGPEFLTYFQNEAQLEKSRLLSDRFSAERPKGSFSTLEIQRTEQGDSAMYLCASSAGGTGVNEQFFGPGTRLTVL.

This clonotype turned up a few times. The CDR3 sequence is CASSYGLSGQGSYGYTF. CDR3 coding DNA: TGTGCCAGCAGTTACGGCCTATCAGGACAGGGGAGCTATGGCTACACCTTC. V and J are TRBV6-6 and TRBJ1-2; 9 nucleotides align to TRBD1. Per the germline V gene, CDR1 is MNHNY and CDR2 is SVGAGI (reference sequence). The V gene end was trimmed by 2 bases and the J gene end by 4 bases; junction bases not matched to a gene: 11. CDR3 length: 17 amino acids.